These 27 T cell receptor beta chains originate from one sample sequenced in a study of blood T cell repertoires in COVID-19 (TCRdb year 2020). Libraries were constructed by the immunoSEQ multiplex PCR assay. Imported from immuneACCESS, the table was reduced by TCRdb to in-frame sequences with V and J called. These copies leave out some clones; in studies compared against another copy, an unresolved V gene accounts for under half, and the cause of the remainder is not known. The sample contains some 230,000 clones, roughly four fifths of them found a single time. The ten largest clonotypes hold roughly 2.4% of the sample. Material: peripheral blood. The receptor set was obtained from a woman in her sixties or seventies with acute or convalescent COVID-19.

The table lists this clone with a count of one. The chain uses TRBV6-1 and TRBJ1-5, with D perhaps matching TRBD1 (6 bases). The V gene's germline CDR1 is MNHNS and CDR2 SASEGT. CDR3 length: 15 amino acids. V was cut by 2 bases and J by 4 bases, with 12 bases left in between. The CDR3 DNA follows: TGTGCCAGCAGTGAATACGGACAGAGGAATCAGCCCCAGCATTTT. This sequence encodes CASSEYGQRNQPQHF.

The chain joins TRBV28 to TRBJ2-7, with TRBD2 identical over 8 bases. Germline V gene sequence: CDR1 MDHEN, CDR2 SYDVKM. V dropped 3 bases and J dropped 2; count of bases not matched to a gene: 9. The CDR3 has 16 residues. The CDR3: CASSLSGSGITYEQYF. The CDR3 DNA is TGTGCCAGCAGTTTGTCCGGTAGCGGGATAACCTACGAGCAGTACTTC. Combining the CDR3 with reference TRBV28 and TRBJ2-7 gives the whole variable domain DVKVTQSSRYLVKRTGEKVFLECVQDMDHENMFWYRQDPGLGLRLIYFSYDVKMKEKGDIPEGYSVSREKKERFSLILESASTNQTSMYLCASSLSGSGITYEQYFGPGTRLTVT.

The CDR3 loop reads CASRLGDTYEQYF. As DNA, the CDR3 is TGTGCCAGCAGACTGGGCGATACCTACGAGCAGTACTTC. The chain has TRBV12-3 or TRBV12-4 and TRBJ2-7; D is ambiguous. The V gene lost 6 bases and the J gene lost 2 bases, with 11 bases spanning the gap. This CDR3 comprises 13 residues.

This clone has just one count. The genes are TRBV9 and TRBJ2-1; the D gene is possibly TRBD1 (6 bases). V lost 0 bases and J 4 bases, leaving 17 bases between the germline ends. The CDR3 spans 17 residues. Germline V lookup: CDR1 SGDLS, CDR2 YYNGEE. As DNA, the CDR3 is TGTGCCAGCAGCGTAGAAGCCCTCAGGGGCGGGTACAATGAGCAGTTCTTC. Translation gives CASSVEALRGGYNEQFF. Together with reference TRBV9 and TRBJ2-1, the CDR3 gives the full variable domain: DSGVTQTPKHLITATGQRVTLRCSPRSGDLSVYWYQQSLDQGLQFLIQYYNGEERAKGNILERFSAQQFPDLHSELNLSSLELGDSALYFCASSVEALRGGYNEQFFGPGTRLTVL.

The V gene is TRBV29-1, the J gene TRBJ2-7; D gene ambiguous. With 8 bases removed from V and 3 bases from J, the gap between germline ends came to 17 bases. CDR3 length: 13 residues. Germline lookup yields CDR1 SQVTM and CDR2 ANQGSEA. The CDR3 is CSTPNQNSYEQYF. Written as DNA, the CDR3 is TGCAGCACTCCAAATCAAAACAGCTACGAGCAGTACTTC.

This clone was seen a handful of times. The V call is TRBV7-9, the J call TRBJ1-1; TRBD1 aligns across 7 bases. The CDR3 is 15 amino acids. Germline V gene data show CDR1 as SEHNR and CDR2 as FQNEAQ (reference sequence). The trim removed 5 bases at V and 0 bases at J, leaving 6 bases unmatched. The CDR3 sequence is CASSPGTALNTEAFF. For the CDR3, the DNA is TGTGCCAGCAGCCCCGGGACAGCATTGAACACTGAAGCTTTCTTT.

This clone was seen more than once but under ten times. The chain uses TRBV5-4 and TRBJ2-7; 15 bases align to TRBD2. This CDR3 region has 16 residues. Unmatched junction bases numbered 3, after V lost 4 bases and J lost 1 base. Germline assignment: CDR1 SGHNT and CDR2 YYREEE (reference sequence). The CDR3 spells CASSPGLAGGSYEQYF. CDR3 coding DNA: TGTGCCAGCAGCCCGGGACTAGCGGGGGGTTCCTACGAGCAGTACTTC.

The chain joins TRBV6-2 or TRBV6-3 to TRBJ2-7, with 12 bases aligning to TRBD1. V was clipped by 0 bases and J by 4 bases; unmatched bases: 7. Germline values: CDR1 MNHEY, CDR2 SVGEGT. The length of the CDR3 is 17 residues. The CDR3 spells CASSYSTRDRGHYEQYF. In DNA form, the CDR3 reads TGTGCCAGCAGTTACTCGACGCGGGACAGGGGGCATTACGAGCAGTACTTC.

The chain carries TRBV5-1 and TRBJ2-1; 7 bases are shared with TRBD2. The CDR3 has 16 amino acids. V was clipped by 0 bases and J by 10 bases; unmatched bases: 13. Germline values: CDR1 SGHRS, CDR2 YFSETQ. Here the CDR3 reads CASSLGLAAPYAEQFF. The CDR3 DNA reads TGCGCCAGCAGCTTGGGCCTAGCGGCCCCTTACGCGGAGCAGTTCTTC.

In DNA, the CDR3 is TGTGCCAGCTCACCAACAGACAATCAGCCCCAGCATTTT. Amino acid sequence: CASSPTDNQPQHF. The chain links TRBV18 to TRBJ1-5; D gene uncertain. The CDR3 sequence is 13 residues long. The V gene lost 2 bases and the J gene lost 3 bases, with 5 bases spanning the gap. Germline loops: CDR1 KGHSH, CDR2 LQKENI. The whole variable domain, remainder taken from reference TRBV18 and TRBJ1-5, is NAGVMQNPRHLVRRRGQEARLRCSPMKGHSHVYWYRQLPEEGLKFMVYLQKENIIDESGMPKERFSAEFPKEGPSILRIQQVVRGDSAAYFCASSPTDNQPQHFGDGTRLSIL.

The rearrangement uses TRBV11-2 and TRBJ1-4; D ambiguous. Trimming took 1 base from V and 5 from J, leaving 8 bases between them. Germline-derived CDR1 and CDR2 are SGHAT and FQNNGV. This CDR3 comprises 14 residues. CDR3 sequence: CASSLAGGNEKLFF. The CDR3 nucleotides are TGTGCCAGCAGCTTAGCGGGTGGAAATGAAAAACTGTTTTTT.

This clone came up once. CDR3 sequence reads: CASSLIRGEQYF. CDR3 DNA sequence: TGTGCCAGCAGTTTGATTAGGGGCGAGCAGTACTTC. This rearrangement joins TRBV27 to TRBJ2-7; D perhaps matches TRBD1 (5 bases). V gave up 3 bases and J gave up 6 bases, with 9 bases separating them. CDR1 is MNHEY, CDR2 SMNVEV, per germline (reference sequence). The CDR3 length is 12 residues.

The chain couples TRBV5-1 to TRBJ1-1; D might be TRBD1 (6 bases). Germline CDR1 and CDR2: SGHRS and YFSETQ. CDR3 length: 14 residues. V was clipped by 1 base and J by 4 bases, with 11 bases between them. The CDR3 reads CASSLPGQITEAFF. In nucleotides, the CDR3 is TGCGCCAGCAGCTTGCCGGGACAAATCACTGAAGCTTTCTTT.

This sequence joins TRBV4-1 and TRBJ1-6; unclear D gene. Germline lookup yields CDR1 MGHRA and CDR2 YSYEKL. The CDR3 runs 12 residues. Deletions cut 5 bases from V and 12 bases from J, with 11 bases between. CDR3 region: CASSKPLGPLHF. Here the CDR3 DNA reads TGCGCCAGCAGCAAACCCCTCGGACCCCTCCACTTT.

This clone has just one count. V is TRBV11-1 and J is TRBJ2-5; possible D gene TRBD2, 6 bases. V lost 5 bases, J lost 5 bases, and 18 bases lay in between. Germline V gene lookup returns CDR1 SGHAT and CDR2 FQDESV (reference sequence). This CDR3 has 15 amino acids. CDR3 DNA: TGTGCCAGCAGCCCCCCCGTAGCGGTACGGGAGACCCAGTACTTC. It encodes CASSPPVAVRETQYF.

The V call is TRBV9, the J call TRBJ1-1, with no clear D. CDR3 length: 13 amino acids. CDR1 is SGDLS and CDR2 is YYNGEE in the germline V gene. The ends were cut back, 0 bases at V and 9 bases at J, with 12 bases in the middle. The CDR3 DNA follows: TGTGCCAGCAGCGTAGATGAGGGCGCAAAAGCTTTCTTT. It is translated as CASSVDEGAKAFF.

The chain carries TRBV27 and TRBJ2-1, with TRBD1 matching 9 bases. V shed 8 bases, J shed 1 base, and the junction held 12 bases outside the gene matches. This CDR3 has 17 residues. Germline-derived CDR1 and CDR2 are MNHEY and SMNVEV (reference sequence). DNA of the CDR3: TGTGCCAGCGCCTTAGTGGGACAGGGTAAATCCTACAATGAGCAGTTCTTC. Its protein is CASALVGQGKSYNEQFF.

This sequence joins TRBV23-1 and TRBJ1-1, with D unresolved. TRBV23-1 is an ORF; its function is uncertain. The length of the CDR3 is 16 residues. V lost 0 bases, J lost 1 base, and 12 bases lay in between. CDR3 DNA sequence: TGCGCCAGCAGTCAATCGTCCACAGAAAAGAACACTGAAGCTTTCTTT. It yields the protein CASSQSSTEKNTEAFF.

The chain employs TRBV6-6 and TRBJ1-2; 8 nucleotides line up with TRBD1. The germline CDR1 and CDR2 sequences are MNHNY and SVGAGI (reference sequence). The V and J ends lost 7 bases and 6 bases, in that order; junction bases with no gene match: 10. The CDR3 has 14 amino acids. The DNA for the CDR3 is TGTGCCAGCACCCACCCCGACAGGGGCGATGGCTACACCTTC. Translated: CASTHPDRGDGYTF.

Concerning this clone itself: The DNA is omitted, as the CDR3 cannot be located on it reliably, and the CDR3 follows TCRdb's listing. The rearrangement links TRBV12-2 to TRBJ1-1; the table calls TRBD1, which could not be checked here. TRBV12-2 is a recognized pseudogene. From its first to its last residue, the CDR3 has 16 amino acids. The CDR3 reads CASRSFGTGSNTEAFF.

The chain combines TRBV7-8 with TRBJ1-1; TRBD1 is a possible D gene (6 bases). The CDR3 is 13 amino acids. Germline CDR1 and CDR2: SGHVS and FQNEAQ. Trimming took 5 bases from V and 11 from J, leaving 18 bases between them. This CDR3 is CASSPGGPFGAFF. DNA of the CDR3: TGTGCCAGCAGCCCCGGGGGGCCGTTCGGGGCTTTCTTT.

The chain links TRBV11-2 to TRBJ2-7; TRBD2 is a possible D gene (6 bases). V was pared by 5 bases and J by 0 bases, with 17 bases between. The CDR3 sequence is 16 residues long. The germline V gene has CDR1 SGHAT and CDR2 FQNNGV. The CDR3 sequence: CASSQTGGSISYEQYF. CDR3 DNA sequence: TGTGCCAGCAGCCAAACTGGGGGGTCAATCTCCTACGAGCAGTACTTC.

The J gene is TRBJ2-1, the V gene TRBV13; 14 bases fit TRBD2. The germline V gene encodes CDR1 PRHDT and CDR2 FYEKMQ (reference sequence). This CDR3 contains 18 residues. Trimming removed 5 bases from V and 1 base from J; junction bases left unmatched: 7. The CDR3 DNA sequence: TGTGCCAGCAGCCGAGGACTAGCGGGGGGTGGGTCCTACAATGAGCAGTTCTTC. This translates into CASSRGLAGGGSYNEQFF.

A word on this clone: Other DNA variants within this sample encode the same CDR3. This sequence joins TRBV5-4 and TRBJ2-1; 9 nucleotides line up with TRBD2. Trimming removed 0 bases from V and 4 bases from J; junction bases left unmatched: 2. There are 15 residues in the CDR3. Germline CDR1 SGHNT, CDR2 YYREEE (reference sequence). The CDR3 nucleotides read TGTGCCAGCAGCTTGGGCGGGGGGGCTTACAATGAGCAGTTCTTC. It specifies CASSLGGGAYNEQFF. Using reference TRBV5-4 and TRBJ2-1 for the parts outside the CDR3, the full variable domain is ETGVTQSPTHLIKTRGQQVTLRCSSQSGHNTVSWYQQALGQGPQFIFQYYREEENGRGNFPPRFSGLQFPNYSSELNVNALELDDSALYLCASSLGGGAYNEQFFGPGTRLTVL.

The chain links TRBV19 to TRBJ2-4; TRBD2 matches 7 bases. CDR3 size: 16 residues. The V gene end was trimmed by 3 bases and the J gene end by 0 bases; junction bases not matched to a gene: 5. CDR1 is LNHDA, CDR2 SQIVND, per germline (reference sequence). The CDR3 DNA is TGTGCCAGTAGTATTGGGGGGGGTCTAGCCAAAAACATTCAGTACTTC. This encodes CASSIGGGLAKNIQYF.

Here the CDR3 reads CASSSTSGGQFF. CDR3 DNA: TGTGCCAGCAGTTCGACTAGCGGGGGGCAGTTCTTC. The genes are TRBV6-2 or TRBV6-3 and TRBJ2-1; 12 bases map to TRBD2. V shed 4 bases and J 12 bases; nucleotides not matched to a gene: 1. The CDR3 consists of 12 residues. Per germline, CDR1 MNHEY and CDR2 SVGEGT.

V usage is TRBV12-3 or TRBV12-4 and J usage is TRBJ1-5, with D unresolved. V gave up 3 bases and J gave up 5 bases, with 8 bases separating them. The CDR3 sequence is 13 residues long. This CDR3 is CASSFIQDQPQHF. The CDR3 DNA follows: TGTGCCAGCAGTTTCATCCAGGATCAGCCCCAGCATTTT.